This is a list of T cell receptor beta chains from one sample in a study of identical twins. TCRdb redid the calling of the 5' RACE reads with MiXCR, one entry per CDR3 protein. This sample has hundreds of thousands of distinct CDR3 sequences, with roughly 6% found just once. Source material: naive T cells sorted from blood. Receptors were obtained from a man aged 18 to 35 in good health. CDR3s include the opening cysteine and the closing phenylalanine or tryptophan. Fields, in order: clone size, J gene, V gene, D gene, CDR3 protein, CDR3 DNA. A D gene is named only where the DNA matches it firmly. A clone size is listed for some rows: how often the clone was seen (once, few, many), or a class if it is expanded.

size: -; J: TRBJ1-5; V: TRBV6-2/TRBV6-3; D: TRBD1; CDR3: CASSSTGEPQHF; DNA: TGTGCCAGCAGTTCTACAGGGGAACCCCAGCATTTT
size: many; J: TRBJ2-1; V: TRBV5-1; D: -; CDR3: CASKDSGEQFF; DNA: TGCGCCAGCAAAGATTCTGGCGAGCAGTTCTTC
size: few; J: TRBJ2-3; V: TRBV11-2; D: -; CDR3: CASSSGLRPPDTQYF; DNA: TGTGCCAGCAGCTCCGGACTAAGGCCCCCAGATACGCAGTATTTT
size: -; J: TRBJ1-2; V: TRBV12-3/TRBV12-4; D: -; CDR3: CASSSAELQQLAQGRASTF; DNA: TGTGCCAGCAGTTCGGCAGAACTACAGCAGTTGGCACAGGGACGGGCCAGCACCTTC
size: many; J: TRBJ2-1; V: TRBV20-1; D: TRBD2; CDR3: CSGRLAGASNEQFF; DNA: TGCAGTGGTCGACTAGCGGGGGCCTCCAATGAGCAGTTCTTC
size: many; J: TRBJ2-3; V: TRBV13; D: TRBD2; CDR3: CASSLEGTSGRDTQYF; DNA: TGTGCCAGCAGCTTAGAGGGGACTAGCGGCAGAGATACGCAGTATTTT
size: many; J: TRBJ1-1; V: TRBV6-1; D: -; CDR3: CASSPDRGFEAFF; DNA: TGTGCCAGCAGCCCGGACAGAGGCTTTGAAGCTTTCTTT
size: many; J: TRBJ2-1; V: TRBV4-2; D: TRBD2; CDR3: CASSQVEGLAGAEQFF; DNA: TGTGCCAGCAGCCAAGTGGAGGGACTAGCGGGAGCTGAGCAGTTCTTC
size: -; J: TRBJ2-7; V: TRBV6-1; D: TRBD2; CDR3: CATGTSFYEQYF; DNA: TGTGCCACCGGGACTAGTTTTTACGAGCAGTACTTC
size: -; J: TRBJ2-1; V: TRBV9; D: -; CDR3: CASSPQMMGDEQFF; DNA: TGTGCCAGCAGCCCCCAAATGATGGGGGATGAGCAGTTCTTC
size: -; J: TRBJ1-4; V: TRBV28; D: -; CDR3: CASSSAPGAVTNEKLFF; DNA: TGTGCCAGCAGTTCGGCCCCAGGGGCGGTTACTAATGAAAAACTGTTTTTT
size: -; J: TRBJ1-6; V: TRBV9; D: TRBD1; CDR3: CASSYSGGSDSPLHF; DNA: TGTGCCAGCAGCTACTCAGGGGGAAGTGATTCACCCCTCCACTTT